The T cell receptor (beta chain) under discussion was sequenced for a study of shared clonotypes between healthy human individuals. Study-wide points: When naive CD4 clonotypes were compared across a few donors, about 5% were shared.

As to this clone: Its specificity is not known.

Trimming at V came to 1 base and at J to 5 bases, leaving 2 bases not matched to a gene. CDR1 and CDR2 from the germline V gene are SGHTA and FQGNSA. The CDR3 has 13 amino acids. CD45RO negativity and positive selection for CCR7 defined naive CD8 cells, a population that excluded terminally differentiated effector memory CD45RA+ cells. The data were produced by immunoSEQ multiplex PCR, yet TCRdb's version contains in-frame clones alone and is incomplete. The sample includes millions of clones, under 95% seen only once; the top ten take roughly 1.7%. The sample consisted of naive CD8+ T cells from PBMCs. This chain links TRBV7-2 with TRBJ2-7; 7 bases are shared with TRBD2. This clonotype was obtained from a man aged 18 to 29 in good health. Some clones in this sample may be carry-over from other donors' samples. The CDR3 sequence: CASSLGGSNEQYF. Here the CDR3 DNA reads TGTGCCAGCAGCTTAGGCGGGAGTAACGAGCAGTACTTC.